This T cell receptor (beta chain) was captured by sequencing in a study of blood T cells in healthy people across ages. Findings and caveats of the study: Reliance upon unsorted PBMCs precluded definitive naive versus antigen-experienced comparison. Naive CD4+ cells and diversity were both higher in long-lived donors than in aged donors.

Trimming cost V 3 bases and J 0 bases, with 17 bases left between them. Looked up from germline, CDR1 is MGHRA and CDR2 is YSYEKL. The CDR3 is 17 amino acids. For the second PCR, which ran for about 7 to 11 cycles, a sample-barcoded 5' primer and a J-beta primer mix were used. Every cDNA molecule bore a tag from a template-switch adaptor containing 12 random nucleotides. One entry per CDR3 protein, called by TCRdb with MiXCR from the 5' RACE reads. The table records about 1.4 million distinct CDR3 sequences, almost 60% of them present only once. A note on this clonotype: Its antigen remains unknown.

The chain links TRBV4-1 to TRBJ1-1; a possible D gene is TRBD1 (5 bases). Material for sequencing was blood. The TCR was taken from a man aged 18 to 29 in good health. CDR3 sequence: CASSHYTWTHLNTEAFF. Written as DNA, the CDR3 is TGCGCCAGCAGCCACTACACATGGACACACTTGAACACTGAAGCTTTCTTT.